Below, one T cell receptor (beta chain) is given with its context. The antigen remains undetermined. TCRdb keeps only in-frame clones here, not all; method: immunoSEQ multiplex PCR. Of 150,000 or so clones listed, over 75% are singletons. These data originate in a study of T cell responses to AZD1222 COVID-19 vaccine. On the study more broadly: Combined were second doses at about 4 or about 12 weeks.

CDR3 length: 14 residues. Germline V gives CDR1 SGHRS, CDR2 YFSETQ. Trimming removed 3 bases at V and 2 bases at J, with 12 bases between. General study results and limits: Spike-specific TCR breadth and depth were elevated following two AZD1222 doses.

The source is an adult in good health. The chain combines TRBV5-1 with TRBJ2-7; a possible D gene is TRBD1 (6 bases). The specimen comprised peripheral blood, sampled on day 0 of AZD1222 vaccination. The CDR3 DNA is TGCGCCAGCAGCTCCGGGACACTCACCTACGAGCAGTACTTC. Protein: CASSSGTLTYEQYF. The full variable domain, in which reference TRBV5-1 and TRBJ2-7 provide the parts outside the CDR3, is KAGVTQTPRYLIKTRGQQVTLSCSPISGHRSVSWYQQTPGQGLQFLFEYFSETQRNKGNFPGRFSGRQFSNSRSEMNVSTLELGDSALYLCASSSGTLTYEQYFGPGTRLTVT.